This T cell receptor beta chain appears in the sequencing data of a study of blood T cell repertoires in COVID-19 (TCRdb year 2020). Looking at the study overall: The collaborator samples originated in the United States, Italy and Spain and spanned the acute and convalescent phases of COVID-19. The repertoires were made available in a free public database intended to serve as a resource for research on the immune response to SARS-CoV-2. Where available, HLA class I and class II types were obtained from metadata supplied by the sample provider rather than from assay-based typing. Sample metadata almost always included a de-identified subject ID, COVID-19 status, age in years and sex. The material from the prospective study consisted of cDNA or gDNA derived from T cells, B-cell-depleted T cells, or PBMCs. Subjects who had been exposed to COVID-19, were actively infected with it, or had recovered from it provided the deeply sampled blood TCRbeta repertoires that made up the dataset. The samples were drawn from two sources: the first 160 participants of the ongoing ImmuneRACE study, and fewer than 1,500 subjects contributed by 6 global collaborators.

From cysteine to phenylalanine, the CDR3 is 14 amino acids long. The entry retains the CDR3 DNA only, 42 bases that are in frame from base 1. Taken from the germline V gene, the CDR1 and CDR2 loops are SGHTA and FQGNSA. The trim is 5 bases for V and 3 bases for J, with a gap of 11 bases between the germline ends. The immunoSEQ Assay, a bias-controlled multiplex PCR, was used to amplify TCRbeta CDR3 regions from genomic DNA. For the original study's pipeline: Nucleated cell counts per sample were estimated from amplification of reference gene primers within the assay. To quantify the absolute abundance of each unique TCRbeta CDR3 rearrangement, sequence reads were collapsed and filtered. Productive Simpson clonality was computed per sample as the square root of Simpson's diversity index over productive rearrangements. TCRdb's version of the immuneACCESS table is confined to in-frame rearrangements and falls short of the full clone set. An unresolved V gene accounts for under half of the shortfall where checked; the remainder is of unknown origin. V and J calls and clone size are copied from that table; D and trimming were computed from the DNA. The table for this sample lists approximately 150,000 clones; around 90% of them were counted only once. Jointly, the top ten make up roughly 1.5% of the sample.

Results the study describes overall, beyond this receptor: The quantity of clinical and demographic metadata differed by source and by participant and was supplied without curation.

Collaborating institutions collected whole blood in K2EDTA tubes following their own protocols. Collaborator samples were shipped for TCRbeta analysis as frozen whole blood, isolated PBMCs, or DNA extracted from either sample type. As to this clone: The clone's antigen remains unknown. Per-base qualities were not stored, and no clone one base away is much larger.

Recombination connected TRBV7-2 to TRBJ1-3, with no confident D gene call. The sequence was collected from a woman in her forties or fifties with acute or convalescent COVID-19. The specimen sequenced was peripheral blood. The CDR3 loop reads CASSQASLGNTIYF. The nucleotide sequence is TGTGCCAGCAGCCAGGCCTCCCTTGGAAACACCATATATTTT.